This T cell receptor (beta chain) was profiled in a study of blood T cells in healthy people across ages. CDR1 is SQVTM, CDR2 ANQGSEA, per germline. The CDR3 extends over 15 amino acids. This clonotype has ten or more counts. Its antigen is as yet unknown. One junction end does not reproduce the germline sequence, and a read error may be involved. A second PCR, run for roughly 7 to 11 cycles, used a sample-barcoded 5' primer plus a J-beta primer mix. TCRdb itself ran the 5' RACE reads through MiXCR, one entry per CDR3 protein. The sample comprises roughly 700,000 distinct CDR3 sequences, 32% of which are singletons, and 15% rests with the top ten. Points from the study as a whole: Naive T cell percentage showed a strong correlation with the diversity of TCR beta.

The receptor's source is a woman aged 80 or over in good health. The chain links TRBV29-1 to TRBJ2-5; the match to TRBD1 covers 7 bases. Specimen: blood. The CDR3 loop is CSVEGLTGALETQYF. The DNA of the CDR3 is TGCAGCGTCGAAGGCCTTACAGGGGCACTAGAGACCCAGTACTTC.